Presented here are 14 T cell receptor beta chains from one specimen sequenced in a study of tumor-infiltrating lymphocytes in primary liver carcinoma. Synthesis of TCR beta cDNA was carried out from 450 to 650 ng total RNA with a constant-region primer. Libraries of TCR beta came from three nested multiplex PCR rounds with slightly modified ARM-PCR. Amplification in the first two PCR rounds was performed using TRBV1-TRBV30 forward primers and a C-beta reverse primer for roughly 9 cycles each. TCRdb redid the calling of the multiplex PCR reads with MiXCR, one entry per CDR3 protein. The sample consists of more than 150,000 distinct CDR3 sequences, about 60% of them appearing once. Germline DNA was also extracted, and blood RNA was taken from unsorted whole blood. Input material: peripheral blood. These receptors originate from a man aged 40-49 years with primary liver carcinoma and hepatitis B virus infection.

Regarding this clonotype: Sequence at one end of the junction differs from germline and may be a read error. V gene TRBV11-2 combines with J gene TRBJ2-3; D is unclear. Per germline, CDR1 SGHAT and CDR2 FQNNGV. There are 14 residues in the CDR3. The CDR3 DNA reads as TGTGTCAGCAGCTTAGATCTGGGAACAGATACGCAGTATTTT. It is translated as CVSSLDLGTDTQYF.

Points on this clonotype: The junction does not match germline at one end; this may be a read error. The gene calls are TRBV5-5 and TRBJ2-3, with D hard to call. This CDR3 contains 13 residues. The germline V gene encodes CDR1 SGHKS and CDR2 YYEKEE (reference sequence). CDR3 bases: TGTGCCAGCATCTTGGGCTGGGCAGATACGCAGTATTTT. As protein: CASILGWADTQYF.

On this clonotype itself: One base away lies a much larger clone, so this may be a sequencing read error. The chain links TRBV4-1 to TRBJ2-1; TRBD2 matches at 7 bases. The CDR3 contains 15 residues. The V and J ends lost 3 bases and 0 bases, in that order; junction bases with no gene match: 2. Germline CDR1 reads MGHRA; CDR2 reads YSYEKL. This CDR3 reads CASSHGGSSYNEQFF. CDR3 DNA: TGCGCCAGCAGCCATGGCGGGAGCTCCTACAATGAGCAGTTCTTC.

This rearrangement joins TRBV11-2 to TRBJ2-1; TRBD2 aligns across 14 bases. Germline values: CDR1 SGHAT, CDR2 FQNNGV. The CDR3 is made up of 17 amino acids. The V gene end was trimmed by 1 base and the J gene end by 6 bases; junction bases not matched to a gene: 5. DNA of the CDR3: TGTGCCAGCAGCTTAGTGAGACTAGCGGGAGGGTCCAATGAGCAGTTCTTC. Its protein is CASSLVRLAGGSNEQFF.

The V gene is TRBV10-2, the J gene TRBJ1-1; D gene unclear. V dropped 3 bases and J dropped 5 bases, with 10 bases sitting between them. There are 13 residues in the CDR3. Germline V gene lookup returns CDR1 WSHSY and CDR2 SAAADI. The CDR3 here is CASSDYILTEAFF. CDR3 nucleotide sequence: TGCGCCAGCAGTGATTATATTCTAACTGAAGCTTTCTTT.

Note on this clonotype: This is likely a read error, given that the CDR3 carries no conserved phenylalanine or tryptophan at its end. The chain combines TRBV29-1 with TRBJ2-3; D is unresolved. The CDR3 length is 14 residues. Germline V CDR1 and CDR2: SQVTM, ANQGSEA. With 7 bases removed from V and 2 bases from J, the gap between germline ends came to 16 bases. CDR3 in DNA: TGCAGCGGGGCAGGAGCTTGGGTCACAGATACGCAGTATTCT. Translation gives CSGAGAWVTDTQYS.

This chain connects TRBV30 to TRBJ1-2, with D unclear. V gave up 0 bases and J gave up 6 bases, with 8 bases separating them. The CDR3 loop spans 12 amino acids. Per the germline V gene, CDR1 is GTSNPN and CDR2 is SVGIG (reference sequence). In nucleotides, the CDR3 is TGTGCCTGGAGTGTGAAGGGAAATGGCTACACCTTC. It yields the protein CAWSVKGNGYTF.

The chain uses TRBV11-2 and TRBJ2-7, with TRBD2 matching over 10 bases. The CDR3 covers 15 residues. Trimming at V came to 11 bases and at J to 2 bases, leaving 12 bases not matched to a gene. CDR1 and CDR2 from the germline V gene are SGHAT and FQNNGV. The CDR3 DNA is TGTGCCTGCAACTTAGGGACTAGCGAAACCTACGAGCAGTACTTC. This codes for CACNLGTSETYEQYF.

On this clonotype: Relative to the germline gene, one junction end is altered; a read error may explain this. V gene TRBV4-2 combines with J gene TRBJ1-2; D unclear. CDR1 and CDR2 from the germline V gene are LGHNA and YNFKEQ. CDR3 length equals 15 residues. The CDR3 DNA sequence: TGTGCCAGCGGCCAAGACTTGGGCCTGGAGTATGGCTACACCTTC. Residues: CASGQDLGLEYGYTF.

Comments on this clonotype: In this CDR3 the conserved last residue, phenylalanine or tryptophan, is missing, so a read error is likely. The V and J genes are TRBV7-9 and TRBJ2-3; 9 positions agree with TRBD1. CDR3 size: 13 residues. Germline V gene lookup returns CDR1 SEHNR and CDR2 FQNEAQ (reference sequence). V lost 10 bases, J lost 6 bases, and 8 bases stayed unmatched. Here the CDR3 reads CAIPGQGPDTQYL. CDR3 sequence (DNA): TGTGCCATCCCGGGACAGGGACCCGATACGCAGTATCTT.

V gene TRBV7-8 combines with J gene TRBJ2-7; a weak D match, TRBD1 (6 bases). V lost 5 bases to trimming and J lost 0 bases, with 11 bases between them. Germline CDR1 reads SGHVS; CDR2 reads FQNEAQ. The CDR3 consists of 14 residues. The CDR3 coding sequence is TGTGCCAGCAGCAAAACAGGGATCTCCTACGAGCAGTACTTC. This encodes CASSKTGISYEQYF.

The rearrangement links TRBV6-5 to TRBJ1-5, with 10 bases fitting TRBD1. The end of the DNA is better explained by TRBJ2-3, so the J call may be wrong. The length of the CDR3 is 14 residues. The V gene's germline CDR1 is MNHEY and CDR2 SVGAGI. The CDR3: CASSRTGGAQPQYF. Here the CDR3 DNA reads TGTGCCAGCAGTAGGACAGGGGGGGCTCAGCCCCAGTATTTT.

This chain links TRBV5-1 with TRBJ2-7; 12 bases fit TRBD1. V lost 5 bases to trimming and J lost 6 bases; unmatched junction nucleotides: 9. This CDR3 spans 15 amino acids. Germline V gene sequence: CDR1 SGHRS, CDR2 YFSETQ. The CDR3 reads CASSSTGTGGFEQYF. The CDR3 nucleotides read TGCGCCAGCAGTTCTACCGGGACAGGGGGCTTCGAGCAGTACTTC.

The sample holds many counts of this clonotype. V and J are TRBV11-2 and TRBJ2-3, with D possibly TRBD1 on 7 matching bases. CDR3 length equals 17 residues. Germline V gene lookup returns CDR1 SGHAT and CDR2 FQNNGV. Trimming shortened V by 1 base and J by 3 bases, and 17 bases separated the two germline ends. The CDR3 DNA reads as TGTGCCAGCAGCTTAGTTGGAGGGGGCATTAATACAGATACGCAGTATTTT. It specifies CASSLVGGGINTDTQYF.